The rows below give T cell receptor beta chains drawn from one sample of a study of blood T cell repertoires in COVID-19. Measured with immunoSEQ multiplex PCR; TCRdb has only the in-frame clones, and not every one. The data hold roughly 120,000 clones, with under 80% observed a single time. The sequenced sample consisted of peripheral blood. All receptors derive from a man aged 50-59 years with acute or convalescent COVID-19. The CDR3 runs from the conserved cysteine through the conserved F or W. Fields, in order: J gene, D gene, V gene, clone size, CDR3 protein, CDR3 DNA. D genes are given only for firm matches. For some rows the clone size is stated as once, few or many, or as a class when expanded; others skip it.

j_gene: TRBJ2-4
d_gene: TRBD1
v_gene: TRBV19
abundance: -
CDR3aa: CASSIGTGLAKNIQYF
CDR3nt: TGTGCCAGTAGTATAGGGACAGGCCTAGCCAAAAACATTCAGTACTTC

j_gene: TRBJ2-1
d_gene: -
v_gene: TRBV18
abundance: once
CDR3aa: CASSPPGSNYNEQFF
CDR3nt: TGTGCCAGCTCACCACCCGGGAGCAACTACAATGAGCAGTTCTTC

j_gene: TRBJ1-2
d_gene: -
v_gene: TRBV27
abundance: -
CDR3aa: CASSLGGGYGYTF
CDR3nt: TGTGCCAGCAGTTTAGGGGGCGGGTATGGCTACACCTTC

j_gene: TRBJ2-1
d_gene: -
v_gene: TRBV4-2
abundance: -
CDR3aa: CASSESVAVTNEQFF
CDR3nt: TGTGCCAGCAGCGAAAGTGTAGCGGTTACAAATGAGCAGTTCTTC

j_gene: TRBJ1-3
d_gene: TRBD1
v_gene: TRBV24-1
abundance: -
CDR3aa: CATSDPDRRSGNTIYF
CDR3nt: TGTGCCACCAGTGATCCGGACAGGCGCTCTGGAAACACCATATATTTT

j_gene: TRBJ2-1
d_gene: TRBD2
v_gene: TRBV27
abundance: -
CDR3aa: CASSFVSGGSYNEQFF
CDR3nt: TGTGCCAGCAGTTTCGTTTCGGGGGGCTCCTACAATGAGCAGTTCTTC

j_gene: TRBJ2-3
d_gene: TRBD2
v_gene: TRBV5-4
abundance: -
CDR3aa: CASSRTSGRVRTDTQYF
CDR3nt: TGTGCCAGCAGCCGGACTAGCGGGAGGGTAAGGACAGATACGCAGTATTTT

j_gene: TRBJ1-1
d_gene: -
v_gene: TRBV7-8
abundance: -
CDR3aa: CASSPTELLNTEAFF
CDR3nt: TGTGCCAGCAGCCCTACAGAGCTTCTGAACACTGAAGCTTTCTTT

j_gene: TRBJ2-1
d_gene: TRBD2
v_gene: TRBV5-1
abundance: -
CDR3aa: CASSLSGGSGTYNEQFF
CDR3nt: TGCGCCAGCAGCTTGTCCGGGGGTAGCGGGACCTACAATGAGCAGTTCTTC

j_gene: TRBJ2-5
d_gene: TRBD2
v_gene: TRBV18
abundance: -
CDR3aa: CASSKTSNVAETQYF
CDR3nt: TGTGCCAGCTCAAAGACTAGCAACGTGGCCGAGACCCAGTACTTC

j_gene: TRBJ1-1
d_gene: TRBD1
v_gene: TRBV30
abundance: -
CDR3aa: CAWSGGNTEAFF
CDR3nt: TGTGCCTGGTCAGGGGGGAACACTGAAGCTTTCTTT

j_gene: TRBJ1-1
d_gene: TRBD1
v_gene: TRBV18
abundance: -
CDR3aa: CASSPQGGNTEAFF
CDR3nt: TGTGCCAGCTCACCGCAGGGGGGAAACACTGAAGCTTTCTTT

j_gene: TRBJ2-1
d_gene: TRBD2
v_gene: TRBV28
abundance: -
CDR3aa: CASSPAAGAVNEQFF
CDR3nt: TGTGCCAGCAGTCCAGCAGCGGGAGCGGTCAATGAGCAGTTCTTC

j_gene: TRBJ2-4
d_gene: TRBD1
v_gene: TRBV5-1
abundance: -
CDR3aa: CASSLRAGGKNIQYF
CDR3nt: TGCGCCAGCAGCTTGCGGGCAGGGGGCAAAAACATTCAGTACTTC

j_gene: TRBJ1-5
d_gene: -
v_gene: TRBV19
abundance: -
CDR3aa: CASSIVGSNQPQHF
CDR3nt: TGTGCCAGTAGTATAGTGGGCAGCAATCAGCCCCAGCATTTT

j_gene: TRBJ1-4
d_gene: -
v_gene: TRBV14
abundance: -
CDR3aa: CASSKQRSGLNEKLFF
CDR3nt: TGTGCCAGCAGCAAACAAAGGAGCGGACTTAATGAAAAACTGTTTTTT

j_gene: TRBJ2-7
d_gene: -
v_gene: TRBV12-1
abundance: -
CDR3aa: CARDRGGDLNEQYF
CDR3nt: TGTGCCAGAGACAGGGGAGGGGATTTGAACGAGCAGTACTTC

j_gene: TRBJ2-7
d_gene: -
v_gene: TRBV7-8
abundance: -
CDR3aa: CASSLLAGYEQYF
CDR3nt: TGTGCCAGCAGCTTACTGGCAGGATACGAGCAGTACTTC

j_gene: TRBJ2-3
d_gene: -
v_gene: TRBV7-3
abundance: -
CDR3aa: CASSLTGGSTDTQYF
CDR3nt: TGTGCCAGCAGCTTAACGGGGGGAAGCACAGATACGCAGTATTTT

j_gene: TRBJ2-2
d_gene: TRBD2
v_gene: TRBV10-3
abundance: -
CDR3aa: CAISTPTSGTNTGELFF
CDR3nt: TGTGCCATCAGTACGCCGACTAGCGGGACGAACACCGGGGAGCTGTTTTTT

j_gene: TRBJ1-1
d_gene: TRBD1
v_gene: TRBV5-4
abundance: -
CDR3aa: CASSITGGGYTEAFF
CDR3nt: TGTGCCAGCAGCATAACAGGGGGAGGGTACACTGAAGCTTTCTTT

j_gene: TRBJ2-2
d_gene: -
v_gene: TRBV4-1
abundance: -
CDR3aa: CASSQLPFGELFF
CDR3nt: TGCGCCAGCAGCCAGCTACCGTTCGGGGAGCTGTTTTTT

j_gene: TRBJ1-4
d_gene: TRBD1
v_gene: TRBV12-5
abundance: -
CDR3aa: CASGPEPGQGPPKLNEKLFF
CDR3nt: TGTGCTAGTGGGCCGGAACCGGGACAGGGGCCCCCCAAACTCAATGAAAAACTGTTTTTT

j_gene: TRBJ1-3
d_gene: -
v_gene: TRBV7-9
abundance: -
CDR3aa: CASSPNSYSGNTIYF
CDR3nt: TGTGCCAGCAGCCCTAACAGCTACTCTGGAAACACCATATATTTT

j_gene: TRBJ2-3
d_gene: -
v_gene: TRBV7-8
abundance: -
CDR3aa: CASSLPAFGTDTQYF
CDR3nt: TGTGCCAGCAGCTTACCAGCGTTTGGCACAGATACGCAGTATTTT

j_gene: TRBJ1-3
d_gene: -
v_gene: TRBV7-6
abundance: -
CDR3aa: CASSLGITDTSGNTIYF
CDR3nt: TGTGCCAGCAGCTTAGGTATCACAGATACCTCTGGAAACACCATATATTTT

j_gene: TRBJ2-3
d_gene: -
v_gene: TRBV29-1
abundance: -
CDR3aa: CSVEDRGQYTDTQYF
CDR3nt: TGCAGCGTTGAAGATCGTGGGCAGTACACAGATACGCAGTATTTT

j_gene: TRBJ1-2
d_gene: -
v_gene: TRBV7-2
abundance: -
CDR3aa: CASSLEVGGIGNYGYTF
CDR3nt: TGTGCCAGCAGCTTAGAAGTCGGAGGGATAGGTAATTATGGCTACACCTTC

j_gene: TRBJ1-4
d_gene: TRBD1
v_gene: TRBV5-1
abundance: -
CDR3aa: CASRVQGNEKLFF
CDR3nt: TGCGCCAGCAGGGTACAGGGGAATGAAAAACTGTTTTTT

j_gene: TRBJ2-3
d_gene: TRBD2
v_gene: TRBV7-6
abundance: -
CDR3aa: CASSLVASGDITDTQYF
CDR3nt: TGTGCCAGCAGCTTAGTGGCTAGCGGGGATATCACAGATACGCAGTATTTT